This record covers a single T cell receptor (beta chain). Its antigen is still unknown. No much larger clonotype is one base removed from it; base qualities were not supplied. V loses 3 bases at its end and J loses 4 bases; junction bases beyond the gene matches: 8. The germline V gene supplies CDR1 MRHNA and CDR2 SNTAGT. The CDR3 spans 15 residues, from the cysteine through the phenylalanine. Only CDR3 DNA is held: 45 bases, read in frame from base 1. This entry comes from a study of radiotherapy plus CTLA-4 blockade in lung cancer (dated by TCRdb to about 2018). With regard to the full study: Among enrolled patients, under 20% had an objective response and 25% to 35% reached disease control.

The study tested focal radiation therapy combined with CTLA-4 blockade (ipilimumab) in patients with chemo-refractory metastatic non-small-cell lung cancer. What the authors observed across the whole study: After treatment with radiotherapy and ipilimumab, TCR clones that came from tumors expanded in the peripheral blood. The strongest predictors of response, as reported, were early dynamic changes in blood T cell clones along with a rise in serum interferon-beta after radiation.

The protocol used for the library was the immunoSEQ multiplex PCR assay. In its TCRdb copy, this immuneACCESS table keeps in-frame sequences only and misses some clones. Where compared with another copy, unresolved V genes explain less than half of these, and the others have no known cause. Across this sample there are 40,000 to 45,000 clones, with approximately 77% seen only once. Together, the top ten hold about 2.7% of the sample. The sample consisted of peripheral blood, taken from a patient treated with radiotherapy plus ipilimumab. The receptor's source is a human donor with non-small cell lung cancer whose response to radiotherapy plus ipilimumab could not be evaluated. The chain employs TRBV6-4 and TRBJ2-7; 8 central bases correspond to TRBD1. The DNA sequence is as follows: TGTGCCAGCAGTGATTCCGGGACAGGACCTTACGAGCAGTACTTC. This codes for CASSDSGTGPYEQYF.